Shown below are 30 T cell receptor beta chains from a single sample sequenced in a study of identical twins. TCRdb reanalysed the 5' RACE reads using MiXCR and keeps one entry per CDR3 protein. The profile shows hundreds of thousands of distinct CDR3 sequences, roughly 18% of them singletons. The same sample was also studied in work on T cells expressing NK-cell markers.

The sequencing sample was made of PBMCs. The origin of the receptors is a woman aged 18-29 years in good health.

This rearrangement joins TRBV20-1 to TRBJ2-5; D remains ambiguous. V lost 4 bases, J lost 5 bases, and 11 bases lay in between. Germline V CDR1 and CDR2: DFQATT, SNEGSKA (reference sequence). CDR3 length: 12 amino acids. CDR3 region: CSANEDLETQYF. CDR3 coding DNA: TGCAGTGCTAATGAGGATTTGGAGACCCAGTACTTC.

Only a few counts were recorded for this clonotype. The J gene is TRBJ2-6, the V gene TRBV12-3 or TRBV12-4; 8 positions match TRBD2. The CDR3 is 15 amino acids. V lost 5 bases and J lost 3; bases outside the gene matches: 3. For the CDR3, the DNA is TGTGCCAGCAGTCCCCGGGGGGGTGGGGCCAACGTCCTGACTTTC. Its protein product is CASSPRGGGANVLTF.

This clonotype was picked up a small number of times. V usage is TRBV18 and J usage is TRBJ2-4; TRBD1 might be the D (6 bases). The CDR3 sequence is 14 residues long. Germline CDR1 is KGHSH and CDR2 is LQKENI. The V end lost 5 bases, the J end lost 7 bases, and 15 bases lay between the germline ends. The CDR3 sequence is CASSVSGAGNIQYF. CDR3 nucleotide sequence: TGTGCCAGCTCAGTCTCAGGGGCTGGGAACATTCAGTACTTC.

With respect to this clonotype: The CDR3 does not close with the conserved phenylalanine or tryptophan, likely indicating a read error. The genes are TRBV7-2 and TRBJ1-2; 8 bases are shared with TRBD1. Per germline, CDR1 SGHTA and CDR2 FQGNSA. This CDR3 contains 14 residues. Losses at the gene ends were 5 bases for V and 6 bases for J; bases not matched to a gene: 8. The CDR3 nucleotides read TGTGCCAGCAGCCGGGGGGCAGGGGGCAATGGCTACACCTCC. Translation: CASSRGAGGNGYTS.

The chain carries TRBV11-1 and TRBJ1-1; 8 bases are a match to TRBD1. This CDR3 contains 18 residues. CDR1 and CDR2 from the germline V gene are SGHAT and FQDESV (reference sequence). Trimming cost V 5 bases and J 6 bases; bases outside gene matches: 20. The CDR3 DNA reads as TGTGCCAGCAGCAACGTAGACAGGGGTTGGGTTTTCAAGCCTGAAGCTTTCTTT. Residues: CASSNVDRGWVFKPEAFF.

This clonotype was observed a few times. This chain links TRBV20-1 with TRBJ2-3, with D possibly being TRBD1 (5 bases). Trimming removed 6 bases from V and 6 bases from J, with 13 bases in between. Per germline, CDR1 DFQATT and CDR2 SNEGSKA (reference sequence). This CDR3 is built from 12 residues. The CDR3 DNA follows: TGCAGTGCCGCCTGGGGCGTGGATACGCAGTATTTT. Translation gives CSAAWGVDTQYF.

This clonotype was detected many times. The rearrangement joins TRBV3-1 to TRBJ2-2; no clear D. Looked up from germline, CDR1 is LGHDT and CDR2 is YNNKEL (reference sequence). This CDR3 is 11 amino acids long. V gave up 3 bases and J gave up 8 bases, with 4 bases separating them. CDR3 in DNA: TGTGCCAGCAGCCAGGGGGGGGAGCTGTTTTTT. It codes for CASSQGGELFF. The whole variable domain, remainder taken from reference TRBV3-1 and TRBJ2-2, is DTAVSQTPKYLVTQMGNDKSIKCEQNLGHDTMYWYKQDSKKFLKIMFSYNNKELIINETVPNRFSPKSPDKAHLNLHINSLELGDSAVYFCASSQGGELFFGEGSRLTVL.

The chain joins TRBV24-1 to TRBJ2-3; 10 nucleotides agree with TRBD1. The length of the CDR3 is 14 residues. Germline V gene sequence: CDR1 KGHDR, CDR2 SFDVKD. The J segment lost 4 bases and the V segment lost 7 bases, leaving 4 bases of the junction unmatched. The CDR3 loop is CATSLGQGADTQYF. The CDR3 nucleotides read TGTGCCACCAGCCTAGGACAGGGGGCAGATACGCAGTATTTT.

The V gene is TRBV3-1, the J gene TRBJ1-4, with D unclear. The CDR3 consists of 14 residues. Germline V CDR1 and CDR2: LGHDT, YNNKEL (reference sequence). The germline V and J ends were trimmed by 4 bases and 6 bases, with 12 bases remaining between them. The CDR3 is CASSPWFGDEKLFF. CDR3 coding DNA: TGTGCCAGCAGCCCCTGGTTTGGCGATGAAAAACTGTTTTTT.

This clonotype has more than one count but fewer than ten. The chain joins TRBV7-8 to TRBJ2-1, with D maybe TRBD1 (5 bases). This CDR3 is 13 amino acids long. Trimming took off 3 bases at V and 9 bases at J, with 12 bases between the two ends. The germline V gene encodes CDR1 SGHVS and CDR2 FQNEAQ. The CDR3 protein is CASSFSSRGEQFF. DNA for the CDR3: TGTGCCAGCAGCTTTTCGAGTAGGGGTGAGCAGTTCTTC. Full variable domain (missing parts from reference TRBV7-8 and TRBJ2-1): GAGVSQSPRYKVAKRGQDVALRCDPISGHVSLFWYQQALGQGPEFLTYFQNEAQLDKSGLPSDRFFAERPEGSVSTLKIQRTQQEDSAVYLCASSFSSRGEQFFGPGTRLTVL.

This clonotype was detected a few times. The rearrangement uses TRBV12-1 and TRBJ2-7; the tabulated D call, TRBD1, remains unverified against the DNA. TRBV12-1 is marked as a pseudogene. The CDR3 is 15 amino acids. The CDR3 bases are TGTGCCAGCAGCTCTTCGCGACGGTCCCCTTACGAGCAGTACTTC. It codes for CASSSSRRSPYEQYF.

This chain links TRBV7-9 with TRBJ1-1; TRBD1 matches 7 bases. The germline CDR1 and CDR2 sequences are SEHNR and FQNEAQ (reference sequence). J lost 11 bases, V lost 7 bases, and 22 bases had no gene match. This CDR3 spans 16 amino acids. The DNA of the CDR3 is TGTGCCAGCACCCCGGATGGGAGACAGGGAACGGGGAAGGCTTTCTTT. It encodes CASTPDGRQGTGKAFF.

This clonotype was counted only a few times. V gene TRBV29-1 combines with J gene TRBJ1-3; the D gene is possibly TRBD1 (5 bases). This CDR3 is 14 amino acids long. The ends were cut back, 6 bases at V and 0 bases at J, with 12 bases in the middle. CDR1 SQVTM and CDR2 ANQGSEA come from the germline V gene. The CDR3 DNA reads TGCAGCGTCGGCACAGGTCACTCTGGAAACACCATATATTTT. Protein sequence: CSVGTGHSGNTIYF. Full variable domain (missing parts from reference TRBV29-1 and TRBJ1-3): SAVISQKPSRDICQRGTSLTIQCQVDSQVTMMFWYRQQPGQSLTLIATANQGSEATYESGFVIDKFPISRPNLTFSTLTVSNMSPEDSSIYLCSVGTGHSGNTIYFGEGSWLTVV.

The rearrangement joins TRBV5-1 to TRBJ1-4, with D tentatively TRBD1 (6 bases). The CDR3 is 14 amino acids. Germline-derived CDR1 and CDR2 are SGHRS and YFSETQ. Trimming left V 4 bases short and J 4 bases short, with 11 bases between. CDR3 residues: CASSPQGLNEKLFF. In DNA, the CDR3 is TGCGCCAGCAGCCCACAGGGCCTTAATGAAAAACTGTTTTTT.

The chain joins TRBV3-1 to TRBJ2-5; D is possibly TRBD2 (6 bases). Between the trimmed V and J ends, which lost 3 bases and 5 bases, there was a span of 13 bases. CDR1 is LGHDT and CDR2 is YNNKEL in the germline V gene (reference sequence). The CDR3 has 14 amino acids. In DNA form, the CDR3 reads TGTGCCAGCAGCCAGGGCCCCGGAGGGGAGACCCAGTACTTC. Its protein is CASSQGPGGETQYF.

This chain joins TRBV4-2 and TRBJ2-3, with a weak D call TRBD2 (7 bases). The CDR3 runs 15 residues. In germline, CDR1 is LGHNA, CDR2 YNFKEQ. V dropped 5 bases and J dropped 4 bases, with 16 bases sitting between them. The CDR3 region is CASSKKGGEADTQYF. DNA of the CDR3: TGTGCCAGCAGCAAGAAGGGGGGGGAAGCAGATACGCAGTATTTT.

This clonotype was found a few times. The rearrangement links TRBV30 to TRBJ2-1; TRBD1 might be the D (6 bases). Between the trimmed V and J ends, which lost 2 bases and 5 bases, there was a span of 10 bases. The CDR3 extends over 13 amino acids. Germline V gene lookup returns CDR1 GTSNPN and CDR2 SVGIG (reference sequence). CDR3 DNA sequence: TGTGCCTGGAGTACGGGACAAGACAATGAGCAGTTCTTC. Its translation is CAWSTGQDNEQFF.

This clonotype was recorded a few times. The genes are TRBV12-3 or TRBV12-4 and TRBJ2-7, with 9 nucleotides matching TRBD2. The CDR3 has 14 residues. The junction had 6 bases not matched to a gene; V was cut back by 5 bases and J by 4 bases. CDR3 DNA: TGTGCCAGCAGTACGGGACTAGCAGATTACGAGCAGTACTTC. Its protein is CASSTGLADYEQYF.

Only a few counts were recorded for this clonotype. The rearrangement joins TRBV15 to TRBJ2-7; unclear D gene. This CDR3 spans 12 amino acids. CDR1 and CDR2 from the germline V gene are LNHNV and YYDKDF (reference sequence). V lost 3 bases, J lost 3 bases, and 6 bases lay in between. CDR3 nucleotides: TGTGCCACCAGCAGTAGAAACTACGAGCAGTACTTC. Encoded protein: CATSSRNYEQYF.

The table lists this clonotype with a few counts. The V gene is TRBV12-3 or TRBV12-4, the J gene TRBJ2-5; D ambiguous. V was clipped by 3 bases and J by 8 bases, with 10 bases between them. This CDR3 is built from 12 residues. The CDR3 bases are TGTGCCAGCAGTTTTGGTCTGGCAACCCAGTACTTC. Amino acid sequence: CASSFGLATQYF.

The chain has TRBV4-3 and TRBJ1-5, with D hard to call. The CDR3 covers 13 residues. The V gene's germline CDR1 is LGHNA and CDR2 YSLEER. Deletions cut 4 bases from V and 9 bases from J, with 13 bases between. The CDR3 DNA reads as TGCGCCAGCAGCCTCATACACCCAGGGCCCCAGCATTTT. Protein: CASSLIHPGPQHF.

This clonotype was counted a few times. The chain carries TRBV5-1 and TRBJ2-5; 15 bases line up with TRBD2. Germline CDR1 reads SGHRS; CDR2 reads YFSETQ. The CDR3 extends over 17 amino acids. V dropped 4 bases and J dropped 4; count of bases not matched to a gene: 8. As DNA, the CDR3 is TGCGCCAGCAGCAAAGGGACTAGCGGGAGGACAATAGAGACCCAGTACTTC. It is translated as CASSKGTSGRTIETQYF.

The chain carries TRBV20-1 and TRBJ2-2; TRBD2 agrees at 9 bases. There are 16 residues in the CDR3. V gave up 3 bases and J gave up 6 bases; unmatched junction bases: 11. The germline CDR1 and CDR2 sequences are DFQATT and SNEGSKA (reference sequence). CDR3 DNA: TGCAGTGCTAGGGATAGCGGGAGTTCCTTCCCCGGGGAGCTGTTTTTT. It is translated as CSARDSGSSFPGELFF.

The rearrangement links TRBV5-6 to TRBJ2-1; TRBD2 aligns across 8 bases. Looked up from germline, CDR1 is SGHDT and CDR2 is YYEEEE. Trimming cost V 2 bases and J 8 bases; bases outside gene matches: 18. The CDR3 sequence is 18 residues long. CDR3 residues: CASSLPGGYSGRRDEQFF. The DNA for the CDR3 is TGTGCCAGCAGCTTACCGGGGGGCTACAGCGGGAGACGCGATGAGCAGTTCTTC. Looking up the rest from reference TRBV5-6 and TRBJ2-1 gives the full variable domain: DAGVTQSPTHLIKTRGQQVTLRCSPKSGHDTVSWYQQALGQGPQFIFQYYEEEERQRGNFPDRFSGHQFPNYSSELNVNALLLGDSALYLCASSLPGGYSGRRDEQFFGPGTRLTVL.

This clonotype was observed at least ten times. CDR3 in amino acids: CASSQSLNTEAFF. DNA of the CDR3: TGCGCCAGCAGCCAAAGCCTGAACACTGAAGCTTTCTTT. The J gene is TRBJ1-1, the V gene TRBV4-3; D ambiguous. In germline, CDR1 is LGHNA, CDR2 YSLEER. The CDR3 length is 13 residues. V lost 2 bases and J lost 0, with 4 bases in between.

This clonotype was seen a handful of times. The chain uses TRBV20-1 and TRBJ2-7, with D perhaps matching TRBD1 or TRBD2 (5 bases each). The germline V gene encodes CDR1 DFQATT and CDR2 SNEGSKA (reference sequence). V lost 8 bases, J lost 0 bases, and 11 bases lay in between. The CDR3 spans 12 residues. CDR3 in amino acids: CSIGGVSYEQYF. The CDR3, as DNA: TGCAGTATTGGGGGAGTCTCCTACGAGCAGTACTTC.

The rearrangement uses TRBV7-9 and TRBJ2-7, with 9 positions matching TRBD2. With V trimmed by 3 bases and J by 3 bases, 3 bases remained unmatched. Germline V gives CDR1 SEHNR, CDR2 FQNEAQ (reference sequence). This CDR3 comprises 14 residues. The CDR3 region is CASSFGLARYEQYF. The CDR3, as DNA: TGTGCCAGCAGCTTCGGACTAGCGCGCTACGAGCAGTACTTC.

This chain connects TRBV2 to TRBJ2-3; possibly TRBD1 for D (5 bases). The CDR3 spans 10 residues. CDR1 is SNHLY and CDR2 is FYNNEI in the germline V gene. V shed 10 bases and J shed 7 bases, with 9 bases lying between them. Here the CDR3 reads CATQGHTQYF. The CDR3 DNA sequence: TGTGCCACCCAGGGTCATACGCAGTATTTT.

The V gene is TRBV20-1, the J gene TRBJ2-4; TRBD1 aligns across 7 bases. Germline loops: CDR1 DFQATT, CDR2 SNEGSKA (reference sequence). The J segment lost 0 bases and the V segment lost 6 bases, leaving 14 bases of the junction unmatched. The CDR3 loop spans 17 amino acids. The CDR3 reads CSALQPGTALAKNIQYF. Written as DNA, the CDR3 is TGCAGTGCCCTCCAGCCCGGGACAGCTCTAGCCAAAAACATTCAGTACTTC.

This clonotype was counted only a few times. Here the CDR3 DNA reads TGCAGTGCGCCGTCAGACACTGAAGCTTTCTTT. Translating it yields CSAPSDTEAFF. This chain uses TRBV20-1 with TRBJ1-1; D call uncertain. CDR3 length equals 11 residues. V lost 6 bases and J 3 bases, leaving 8 bases between the germline ends. Germline V lookup: CDR1 DFQATT, CDR2 SNEGSKA (reference sequence).